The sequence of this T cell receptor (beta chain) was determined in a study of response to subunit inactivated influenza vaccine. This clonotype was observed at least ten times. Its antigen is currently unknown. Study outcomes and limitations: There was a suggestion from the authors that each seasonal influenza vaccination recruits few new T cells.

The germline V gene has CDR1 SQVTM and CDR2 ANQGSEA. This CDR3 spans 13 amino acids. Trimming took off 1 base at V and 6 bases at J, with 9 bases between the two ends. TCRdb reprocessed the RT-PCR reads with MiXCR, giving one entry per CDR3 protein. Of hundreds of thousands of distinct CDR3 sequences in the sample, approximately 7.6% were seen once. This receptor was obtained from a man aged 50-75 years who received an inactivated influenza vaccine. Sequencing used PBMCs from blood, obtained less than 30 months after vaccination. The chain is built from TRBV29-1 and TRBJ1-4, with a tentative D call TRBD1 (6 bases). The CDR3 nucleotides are TGCAGCGTTGAAGTCCCAGGGGATGAAAAACTGTTTTTT. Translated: CSVEVPGDEKLFF.